Reported below is one TCR beta chain. Its antigen is still unknown. The CDR3 is 15 residues long. Trimming removed 2 bases at V and 2 bases at J, with 10 bases between. Germline V gene lookup returns CDR1 SSHAT and CDR2 FNYEAQ (reference sequence). This entry comes from a study of shared clonotypes between healthy human individuals. Overall study: Plates per donor: three CD4 naive, three CD4 memory, two CD8 naive, one CD8 memory. Whole-study findings and limits: Relative to their counterparts shared across all four donors, non-shared clonotypes exhibited diminished generation probabilities.

The naive CD8 fraction comprised CD45RO-negative cells positively selected for CCR7 and excluded terminally differentiated effector memory CD45RA+ cells. Sequenced by immunoSEQ multiplex PCR; TCRdb stores in-frame clones only, minus some. In the table there are roughly 810,000 clones, roughly 96% of which are singletons. The sequence was obtained from a man aged 25 to 40 in good health. The chain uses TRBV7-7 and TRBJ2-1; D perhaps matches TRBD2 (5 bases). Sequencing was done on a sample of naive CD8+ T cells sorted from blood. The CDR3 loop is CASSLRVTTYNEQFF. CDR3 in DNA: TGTGCCAGCAGCTTAAGGGTGACTACCTACAATGAGCAGTTCTTC.